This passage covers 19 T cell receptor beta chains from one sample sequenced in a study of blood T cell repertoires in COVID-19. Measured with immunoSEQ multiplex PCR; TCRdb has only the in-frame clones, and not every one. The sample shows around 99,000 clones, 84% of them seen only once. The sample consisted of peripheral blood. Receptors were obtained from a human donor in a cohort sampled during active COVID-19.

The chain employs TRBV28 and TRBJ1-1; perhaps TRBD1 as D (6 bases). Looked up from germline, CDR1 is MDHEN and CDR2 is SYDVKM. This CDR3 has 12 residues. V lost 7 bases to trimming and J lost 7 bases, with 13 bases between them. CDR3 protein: CASTRGQFEAFF. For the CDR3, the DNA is TGTGCCAGCACTCGAGGACAGTTTGAAGCTTTCTTT.

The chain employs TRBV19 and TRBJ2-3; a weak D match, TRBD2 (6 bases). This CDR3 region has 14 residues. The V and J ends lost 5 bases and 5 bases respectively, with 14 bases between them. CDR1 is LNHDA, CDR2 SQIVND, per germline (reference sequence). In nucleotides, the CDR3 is TGTGCCAGTAGTCAGACTAGTGGGGGAGATACGCAGTATTTT. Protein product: CASSQTSGGDTQYF.

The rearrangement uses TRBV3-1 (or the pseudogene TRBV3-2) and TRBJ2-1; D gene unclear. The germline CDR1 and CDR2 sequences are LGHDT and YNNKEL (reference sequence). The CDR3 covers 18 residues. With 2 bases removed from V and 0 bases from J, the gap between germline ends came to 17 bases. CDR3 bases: TGTGCCAGCAGCCAACGATCGGGTCTCATAAGCTCCTACAATGAGCAGTTCTTC. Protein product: CASSQRSGLISSYNEQFF.

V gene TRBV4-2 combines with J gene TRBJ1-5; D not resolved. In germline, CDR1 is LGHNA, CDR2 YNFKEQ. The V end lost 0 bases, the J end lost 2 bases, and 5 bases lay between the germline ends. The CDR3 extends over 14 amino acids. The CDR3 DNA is TGTGCCAGCAGCCAAGAGGAGGGCAATCAGCCCCAGCATTTT. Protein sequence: CASSQEEGNQPQHF.

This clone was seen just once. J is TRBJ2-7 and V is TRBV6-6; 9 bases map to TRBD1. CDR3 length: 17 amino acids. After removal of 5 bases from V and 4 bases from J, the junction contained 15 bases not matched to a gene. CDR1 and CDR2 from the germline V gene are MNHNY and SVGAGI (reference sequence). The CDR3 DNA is TGTGCCAGCAGTCGACCCTCCGGGACAGGGCATATTTACGAGCAGTACTTC. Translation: CASSRPSGTGHIYEQYF.

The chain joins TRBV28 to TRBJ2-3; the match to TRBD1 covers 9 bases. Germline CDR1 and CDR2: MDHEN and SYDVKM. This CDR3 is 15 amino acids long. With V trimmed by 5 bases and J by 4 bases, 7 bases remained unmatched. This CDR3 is CASSAQGALADTQYF. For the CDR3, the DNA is TGTGCCAGCAGTGCACAGGGGGCGCTCGCAGATACGCAGTATTTT.

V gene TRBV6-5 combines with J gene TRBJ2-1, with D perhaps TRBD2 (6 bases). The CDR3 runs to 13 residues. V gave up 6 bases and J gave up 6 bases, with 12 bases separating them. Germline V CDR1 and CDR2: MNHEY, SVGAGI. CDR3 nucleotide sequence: TGTGCCAGCAGACTAGTTAGCGGCAATGAGCAGTTCTTC. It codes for CASRLVSGNEQFF.

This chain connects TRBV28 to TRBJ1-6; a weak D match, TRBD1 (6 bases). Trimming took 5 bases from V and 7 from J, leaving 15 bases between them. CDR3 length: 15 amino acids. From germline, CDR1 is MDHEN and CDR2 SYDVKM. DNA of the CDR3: TGTGCCAGCAGTATTACCCAGGGGCAAAATTCACCCCTCCACTTT. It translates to CASSITQGQNSPLHF.

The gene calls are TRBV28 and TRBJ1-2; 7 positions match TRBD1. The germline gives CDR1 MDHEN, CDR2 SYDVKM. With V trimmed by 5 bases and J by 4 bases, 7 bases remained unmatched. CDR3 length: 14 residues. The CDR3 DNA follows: TGTGCCAGCAGTCCCCCGGACAGGCCCTATGGCTACACCTTC. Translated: CASSPPDRPYGYTF.

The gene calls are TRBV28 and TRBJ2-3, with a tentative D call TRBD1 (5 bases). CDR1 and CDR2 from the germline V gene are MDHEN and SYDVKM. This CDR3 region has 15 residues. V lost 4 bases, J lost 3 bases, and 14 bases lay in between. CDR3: CASSSRAVQTDTQYF. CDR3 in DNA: TGTGCCAGCAGTTCCAGGGCAGTTCAGACAGATACGCAGTATTTT.

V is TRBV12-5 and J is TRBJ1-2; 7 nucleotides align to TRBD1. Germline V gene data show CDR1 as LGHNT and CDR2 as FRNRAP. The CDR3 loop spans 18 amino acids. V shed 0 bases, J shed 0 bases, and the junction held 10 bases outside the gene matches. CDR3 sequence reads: CASGLVQGTLLANYGYTF. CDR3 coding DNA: TGTGCTAGTGGTTTGGTACAGGGGACCCTCTTAGCTAACTATGGCTACACCTTC.

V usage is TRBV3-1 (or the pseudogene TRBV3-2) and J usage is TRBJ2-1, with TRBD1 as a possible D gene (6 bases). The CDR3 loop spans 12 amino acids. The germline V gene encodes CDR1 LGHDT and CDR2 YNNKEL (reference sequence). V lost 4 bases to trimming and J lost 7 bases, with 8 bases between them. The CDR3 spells CASSLRGNEQFF. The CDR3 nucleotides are TGTGCCAGCAGCCTCAGGGGTAATGAGCAGTTCTTC.

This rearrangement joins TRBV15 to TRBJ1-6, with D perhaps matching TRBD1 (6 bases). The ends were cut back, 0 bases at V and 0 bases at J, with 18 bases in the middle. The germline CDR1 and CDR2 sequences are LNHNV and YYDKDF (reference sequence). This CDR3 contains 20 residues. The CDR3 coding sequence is TGTGCCACCAGCAGAGATAGGGGGACCAGCCTGAGCTCCTATAATTCACCCCTCCACTTT. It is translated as CATSRDRGTSLSSYNSPLHF.

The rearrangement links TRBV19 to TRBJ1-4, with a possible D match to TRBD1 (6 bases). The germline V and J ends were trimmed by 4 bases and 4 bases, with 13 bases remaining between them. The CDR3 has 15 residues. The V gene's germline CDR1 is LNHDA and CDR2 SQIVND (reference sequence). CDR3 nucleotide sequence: TGTGCCAGTAGTACCCCGAACAGGGTTAATGAAAAACTGTTTTTT. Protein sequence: CASSTPNRVNEKLFF.

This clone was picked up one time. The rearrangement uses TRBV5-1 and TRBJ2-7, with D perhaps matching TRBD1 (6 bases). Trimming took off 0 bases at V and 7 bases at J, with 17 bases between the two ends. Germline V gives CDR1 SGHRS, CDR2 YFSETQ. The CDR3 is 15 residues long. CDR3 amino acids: CASSLDRQGRGEQYF. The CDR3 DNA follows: TGCGCCAGCAGCTTGGATCGGCAGGGGAGAGGTGAGCAGTACTTC.

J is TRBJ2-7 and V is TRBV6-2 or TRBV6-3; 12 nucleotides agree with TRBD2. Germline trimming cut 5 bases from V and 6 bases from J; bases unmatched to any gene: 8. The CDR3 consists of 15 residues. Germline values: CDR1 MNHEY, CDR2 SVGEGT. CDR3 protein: CASSAPSGRASEQYV. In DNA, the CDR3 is TGTGCCAGCAGTGCTCCTAGCGGGAGGGCCTCCGAGCAGTACGTC.

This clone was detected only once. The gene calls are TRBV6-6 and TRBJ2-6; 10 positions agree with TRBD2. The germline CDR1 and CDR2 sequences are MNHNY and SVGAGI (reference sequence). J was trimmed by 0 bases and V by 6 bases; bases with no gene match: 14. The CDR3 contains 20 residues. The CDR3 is CASSPTGTSEMFSGANVLTF. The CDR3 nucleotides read TGTGCCAGCAGCCCCACCGGGACTAGCGAGATGTTCTCTGGGGCCAACGTCCTGACTTTC.

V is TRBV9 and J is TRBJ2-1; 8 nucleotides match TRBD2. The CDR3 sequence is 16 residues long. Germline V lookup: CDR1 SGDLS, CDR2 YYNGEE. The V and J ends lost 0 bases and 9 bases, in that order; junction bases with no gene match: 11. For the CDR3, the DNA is TGTGCCAGCAGCGTAGCCTCAGCGGGAGAAGTGGGTGAGCAGTTCTTC. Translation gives CASSVASAGEVGEQFF.

The DNA for the CDR3 is TGTGCCAGCAATAATGTAGCGGGAGCTAACATTCAGTACTTC. Its translation: CASNNVAGANIQYF. The chain is built from TRBV28 and TRBJ2-4; 9 bases map to TRBD2. V dropped 7 bases and J dropped 7; count of bases not matched to a gene: 8. The CDR3 contains 14 residues. Germline V gene data show CDR1 as MDHEN and CDR2 as SYDVKM.